This T cell receptor (beta chain) is from a study of T cells in Graves' hyperthyroidism and ophthalmopathy. In the study overall: Initial diagnosis, before any treatment, was when peripheral blood was collected.

Ten or more counts support this clonotype. Its target is unknown. Germline V gives CDR1 DFQATT, CDR2 SNEGSKA (reference sequence). Germline trimming cut 3 bases from V and 5 bases from J; bases unmatched to any gene: 8. This CDR3 is built from 15 residues. The investigators amplified TCR beta CDR3 regions from RNA transcripts. A first-round RT-PCR of the TCR CDR3 used the HTBI primer set. TCRdb independently ran MiXCR on the multiplex PCR reads; one entry per CDR3 protein. The repertoire holds about 600,000 distinct CDR3 sequences, with 13% to 15% as singletons. Study outcomes and limitations: A model of 13 V-J pairs discriminated ophthalmopathy from stable hyperthyroidism.

For the diagnoses, clinical symptoms, serum thyroxine and TRAb, thyroid ultrasound and orbital computed tomography were used. This TCR was recovered from a woman aged 18-35 years with Graves' ophthalmopathy. The specimen sequenced was blood. The rearrangement links TRBV20-1 to TRBJ2-1; 9 bases are a match to TRBD2. CDR3 DNA sequence: TGCAGTGCTAGTAGGGATAGCGGGGGAGACAATGAGCAGTTCTTC. It codes for CSASRDSGGDNEQFF.